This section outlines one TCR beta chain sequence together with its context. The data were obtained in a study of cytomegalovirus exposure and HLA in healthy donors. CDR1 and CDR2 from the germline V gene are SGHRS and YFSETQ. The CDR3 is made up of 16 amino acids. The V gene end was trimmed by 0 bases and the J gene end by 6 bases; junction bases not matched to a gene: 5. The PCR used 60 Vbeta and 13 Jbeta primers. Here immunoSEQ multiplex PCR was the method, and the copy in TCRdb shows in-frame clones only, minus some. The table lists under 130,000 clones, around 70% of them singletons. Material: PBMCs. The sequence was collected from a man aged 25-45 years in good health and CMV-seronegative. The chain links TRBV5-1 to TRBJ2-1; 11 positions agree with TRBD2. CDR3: CASSLAPGLAGNEQFF. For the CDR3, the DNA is TGCGCCAGCAGCTTGGCCCCCGGACTAGCGGGCAATGAGCAGTTCTTC. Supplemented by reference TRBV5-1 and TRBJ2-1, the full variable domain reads KAGVTQTPRYLIKTRGQQVTLSCSPISGHRSVSWYQQTPGQGLQFLFEYFSETQRNKGNFPGRFSGRQFSNSRSEMNVSTLELGDSALYLCASSLAPGLAGNEQFFGPGTRLTVL.